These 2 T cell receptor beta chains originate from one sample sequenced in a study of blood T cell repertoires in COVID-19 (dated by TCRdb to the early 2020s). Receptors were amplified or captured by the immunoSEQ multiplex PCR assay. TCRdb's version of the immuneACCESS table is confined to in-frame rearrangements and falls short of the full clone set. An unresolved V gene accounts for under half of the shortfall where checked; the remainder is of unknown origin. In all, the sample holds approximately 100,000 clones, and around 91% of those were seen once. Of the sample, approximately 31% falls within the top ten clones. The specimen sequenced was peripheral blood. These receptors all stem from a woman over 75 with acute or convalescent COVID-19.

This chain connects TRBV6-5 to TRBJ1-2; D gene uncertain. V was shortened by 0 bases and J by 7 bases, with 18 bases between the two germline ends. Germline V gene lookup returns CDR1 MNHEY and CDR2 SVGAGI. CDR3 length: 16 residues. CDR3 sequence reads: CASSYSLVAISLGYTF. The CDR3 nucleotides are TGTGCCAGCAGTTACTCGCTAGTGGCGATAAGCCTTGGCTACACCTTC.

The CDR3 protein is CASSGLGEDTQYF. For the CDR3, the DNA is TGCGCCAGCAGCGGACTAGGCGAAGATACGCAGTATTTT. The J gene is TRBJ2-3, the V gene TRBV5-1, with 7 bases aligning to TRBD2. This CDR3 has 13 amino acids. From germline, CDR1 is SGHRS and CDR2 YFSETQ. V dropped 4 bases and J dropped 5; count of bases not matched to a gene: 4.